The rows below give T cell receptor beta chains drawn from one sample of a study of blood T cell repertoires in COVID-19. Only in-frame clones appear in the TCRdb table, and some are missing; sequencing was by immunoSEQ multiplex PCR. The repertoire consists of 130,000 to 150,000 clones, with roughly four fifths occurring once and the leading ten covering 12% to 15%. The source material was peripheral blood. The receptor source for this set is a human donor with acute or convalescent COVID-19. The donor label of this sample is uncertain. Both conserved end residues are trimmed from each CDR3.

>TRBV2|TRBJ1-1
ASRRGVDTEAF
>TRBV5-6|TRBJ1-6
ASSLLNSPLH
>TRBV7-2|TRBJ1-2
ASSPMGSSGNYGYT
>TRBV6-6|TRBJ2-3
ASTINSGGPDTQY
>TRBV19|TRBJ2-7
ASSITGAAYEQY
>TRBV3-1/TRBV3-2|TRBJ1-2
ASSLLQGAGHGYT
>TRBV7-2|TRBJ1-2
ASSLQPGRENYGYT
>TRBV7-9|TRBJ1-5
ASSLDSSYPY
>TRBV9|TRBJ2-3
ASSVEAGGPNTQY
>TRBV3-1/TRBV3-2|TRBJ2-1
ASSLAGSYNEQF
>TRBV12-2|TRBJ2-5
ARLNLDQETQY
>TRBV19|TRBJ2-7
ASSTWGHTYEQY
>TRBV9|TRBJ1-6
ASSSLSSYNSPLH
>TRBV7-2|TRBJ1-1
ASSPAGVNTEAF
>TRBV4-1|TRBJ1-1
ASSQAGGNTEAF
>TRBV5-4|TRBJ2-5
ASSLDRSGRETQY
>TRBV6-1|TRBJ1-2
ASSDRGTLNGYT
>TRBV5-1|TRBJ1-2
ASSLALKSYGYT
>TRBV6-1|TRBJ1-1
ASSGGTGVGKAEAF
>TRBV6-1|TRBJ2-5
ASSEDRTYQETQY
>TRBV19|TRBJ1-1
ASTPAGNKGTEAF
>TRBV5-5|TRBJ2-5
ASSPPGLAGGGETQY
>TRBV5-1|TRBJ1-6
ASSLGGLGDGSPLH
>TRBV5-4|TRBJ1-1
ASSLGGHRGTEAF
>TRBV19|TRBJ1-5
ASTHRGNQPQH
>TRBV9|TRBJ1-1
ASSTGAAEAF
>TRBV7-9|TRBJ2-4
ASSTTAGGKNIQY